These 8 T cell receptor beta chains share one sample of origin, sequenced in a study of blood T cell repertoires in COVID-19. The data were produced by immunoSEQ multiplex PCR, yet TCRdb's version contains in-frame clones alone and is incomplete. The table has about 180,000 clones, approximately 85% seen once; the top ten hold around 6.2%. Source material: PBMCs or T cells enriched from blood (not recorded which). These receptor sequences come from a man aged 40-55 years who had recovered from COVID-19.

The chain recombines TRBV24-1 with TRBJ1-5, with D perhaps matching TRBD1 (5 bases). CDR3 length: 15 residues. The germline V gene encodes CDR1 KGHDR and CDR2 SFDVKD. V was shortened by 5 bases and J by 6 bases, with 16 bases between the two germline ends. This chain's CDR3 is CATSAGDKIVQPQHF. DNA of the CDR3: TGTGCCACCAGTGCGGGGGATAAGATAGTTCAGCCCCAGCATTTT.

The rearrangement uses TRBV5-1 and TRBJ2-1; TRBD2 matches 9 bases. Trimming took 5 bases from V and 2 from J; bases not matched to a gene: 5. Per the germline V gene, CDR1 is SGHRS and CDR2 is YFSETQ. The CDR3 has 15 amino acids. The CDR3 is CASSRAGGPYNEQFF. For the CDR3, the DNA is TGCGCCAGCAGTAGAGCGGGGGGCCCCTACAATGAGCAGTTCTTC.

The V call is TRBV30, the J call TRBJ2-7; D may be TRBD1 (5 bases). Between the trimmed V and J ends, which lost 4 bases and 6 bases, there was a span of 16 bases. Germline CDR1 GTSNPN, CDR2 SVGIG (reference sequence). The CDR3 is 13 amino acids. CDR3 nucleotides: TGTGCCTGGACCGCAGGGTTTCTCCTCGAGCAGTACTTC. Amino acids: CAWTAGFLLEQYF.

The genes are TRBV7-8 and TRBJ1-2, with a tentative D call TRBD1 (6 bases). Germline V gene lookup returns CDR1 SGHVS and CDR2 FQNEAQ. The germline V and J ends were trimmed by 2 bases and 6 bases, with 13 bases remaining between them. The length of the CDR3 is 14 residues. The DNA for the CDR3 is TGTGCCAGCAGCTTACCCCCACAGGGTCATGGCTACACCTTC. Its protein product is CASSLPPQGHGYTF.

The CDR3 loop reads CASSLGGFGYTF. The CDR3 DNA sequence: TGTGCCAGCAGTTTAGGGGGGTTTGGCTACACCTTC. The genes are TRBV27 and TRBJ1-2, with D perhaps matching TRBD1 (5 bases). The CDR3 totals 12 residues. The germline CDR1 and CDR2 sequences are MNHEY and SMNVEV (reference sequence). Trimming removed 2 bases at V and 7 bases at J, with 8 bases between.

The chain joins TRBV19 to TRBJ1-1; TRBD1 might be the D (5 bases). The germline gives CDR1 LNHDA, CDR2 SQIVND (reference sequence). The CDR3 length is 15 residues. The ends were cut back, 1 base at V and 0 bases at J, with 9 bases in the middle. CDR3 sequence reads: CASSIGEGMNTEAFF. CDR3 nucleotide sequence: TGTGCCAGTAGTATAGGGGAGGGGATGAACACTGAAGCTTTCTTT.

The chain has TRBV28 and TRBJ2-2, with unresolved D. Germline V gene sequence: CDR1 MDHEN, CDR2 SYDVKM. The CDR3 consists of 12 residues. Trimming removed 3 bases from V and 7 bases from J, with 6 bases in between. In DNA, the CDR3 is TGTGCCAGCAGTTTTTCTATCGGGGAGCTGTTTTTT. Encoded protein: CASSFSIGELFF.

The sample holds one count of this clone. This sequence joins TRBV5-1 and TRBJ2-1, with 8 bases lining up with TRBD2. J was trimmed by 10 bases and V by 4 bases; bases with no gene match: 19. Looked up from germline, CDR1 is SGHRS and CDR2 is YFSETQ. The CDR3 is 17 amino acids. CDR3 in DNA: TGCGCCAGCAGCCCGGGAGGGTTGGACGGACCCCAAGGGGAGCAGTTCTTC. Its protein product is CASSPGGLDGPQGEQFF.